Presented here are 18 T cell receptor beta chains from one specimen sequenced in a study of memory CD4+ T cells and cytomegalovirus serostatus. The sort gate was single viable CD3+CD4+CD8-CD45RO+ cells for memory CD4+ T cells. Sequenced by immunoSEQ multiplex PCR; TCRdb stores in-frame clones only, minus some. The table shows about 56,000 clones, with about three quarters occurring only once. The sequencing sample was made of memory CD4+ T cells from blood. Receptors originate from an adult in good health and CMV-seropositive.

The chain uses TRBV5-1 and TRBJ2-3; D is undetermined. The V and J ends lost 0 bases and 1 base respectively, with 3 bases between them. This CDR3 contains 13 residues. Germline V gene sequence: CDR1 SGHRS, CDR2 YFSETQ. CDR3 sequence reads: CASSLDGTDTQYF. Written as DNA, the CDR3 is TGCGCCAGCAGCTTGGATGGCACAGATACGCAGTATTTT.

This clone occurred once. The genes are TRBV29-1 and TRBJ2-2; TRBD1 agrees at 7 bases. Trimming removed 6 bases from V and 0 bases from J; junction bases left unmatched: 4. Germline CDR1 reads SQVTM; CDR2 reads ANQGSEA. The CDR3 runs 14 residues. The CDR3 nucleotides read TGCAGCGTCGTTGACAGGGCGAACACCGGGGAGCTGTTTTTT. Its translation is CSVVDRANTGELFF.

This clone occurred once. The V gene is TRBV12-5, the J gene TRBJ2-3; D is perhaps TRBD2 (5 bases). The CDR3 is 14 amino acids. Germline V gene sequence: CDR1 LGHNT, CDR2 FRNRAP. V was cut by 7 bases and J by 0 bases, with 11 bases left in between. Here the CDR3 reads CASARVASTDTQYF. CDR3 bases: TGTGCTAGTGCGCGGGTAGCTAGCACAGATACGCAGTATTTT.

Sample share makes this clone medium-sized. The V gene is TRBV14, the J gene TRBJ1-3; D is unresolved. This CDR3 is 16 amino acids long. The germline CDR1 and CDR2 sequences are SGHDN and FVKESK. Trimming pared 1 base from V and 2 bases from J, leaving 12 bases between. CDR3 DNA: TGTGCCAGCAGCCAAGTTGCGGGCGGGCCTGGAAACACCATATATTTT. It is translated as CASSQVAGGPGNTIYF.

This sequence joins TRBV1 and TRBJ2-3; the table's TRBD1 call for D was not verified on the DNA. TRBV1 is designated a pseudogene. CDR3 size: 15 residues. CDR3 in amino acids: CTSSARLALTDTQYF. The CDR3 nucleotides read TGCACCAGCAGCGCCCGCCTGGCTCTCACAGATACGCAGTATTTT.

The chain carries TRBV7-2 and TRBJ2-7; D unresolved. Trimming stripped 7 bases from V and 3 bases from J, with 10 bases between. This CDR3 spans 12 amino acids. The germline gives CDR1 SGHTA, CDR2 FQGNSA. CDR3 nucleotide sequence: TGTGCCAGCACCAACACCCACTACGAGCAGTACTTC. It encodes CASTNTHYEQYF. The full variable domain, completed using reference TRBV7-2 and TRBJ2-7, is GAGVSQSPSNKVTEKGKDVELRCDPISGHTALYWYRQSLGQGLEFLIYFQGNSAPDKSGLPSDRFSAERTGGSVSTLTIQRTQQEDSAVYLCASTNTHYEQYFGPGTRLTVT.

This rearrangement joins TRBV15 to TRBJ1-1; 8 bases are shared with TRBD1. This CDR3 spans 15 amino acids. J lost 6 bases, V lost 0 bases, and 6 bases had no gene match. CDR1 LNHNV and CDR2 YYDKDF come from the germline V gene (reference sequence). In nucleotides, the CDR3 is TGTGCCACCAGCAGAGATATCCAGGGGGCTTCTGAAGCTTTCTTT. This codes for CATSRDIQGASEAFF.

The chain links TRBV28 to TRBJ1-1, with D hard to call. Germline V gene data show CDR1 as MDHEN and CDR2 as SYDVKM. Trimming left V 5 bases short and J 1 base short, with 2 bases between. The CDR3 is 11 residues long. The DNA for the CDR3 is TGTGCCAGCAGTGGGAACACTGAAGCTTTCTTT. This codes for CASSGNTEAFF.

This clone has a handful of counts. The chain employs TRBV6-1 and TRBJ2-2; perhaps TRBD2 as D (5 bases). The V end was cut by 4 bases, the J end by 6 bases, with 6 bases between. The CDR3 sequence is 12 residues long. Germline V lookup: CDR1 MNHNS, CDR2 SASEGT. In DNA form, the CDR3 reads TGTGCCAGCAGTGTGAGGGCCGGGGAGCTGTTTTTT. This codes for CASSVRAGELFF.

Points on this clone: The junction and the germline gene differ at one end; a read error may be behind it. The chain joins TRBV28 to TRBJ1-3; no clear D. The CDR3 spans 13 residues. CDR1 and CDR2 from the germline V gene are MDHEN and SYDVKM. The DNA for the CDR3 is TGTGCCAGCGATTCCCTCCGGGGAAATACCATATATTTT. Amino acid sequence: CASDSLRGNTIYF.

V usage is TRBV9 and J usage is TRBJ2-5; D not resolved. CDR1 SGDLS and CDR2 YYNGEE come from the germline V gene. V lost 0 bases and J lost 0, with 9 bases in between. The CDR3 consists of 15 residues. This chain's CDR3 is CASSVGERDQETQYF. For the CDR3, the DNA is TGTGCCAGCAGCGTAGGGGAACGGGACCAAGAGACCCAGTACTTC.

The chain is built from TRBV19 and TRBJ2-3, with D possibly TRBD1 on 5 matching bases. The length of the CDR3 is 17 residues. With 1 base removed from V and 0 bases from J, the gap between germline ends came to 14 bases. The germline V gene encodes CDR1 LNHDA and CDR2 SQIVND (reference sequence). The CDR3 spells CASSIGWGRSSTDTQYF. The DNA for the CDR3 is TGTGCCAGTAGTATAGGGTGGGGCAGGTCTAGCACAGATACGCAGTATTTT.

The V and J genes are TRBV7-9 and TRBJ1-5; tentatively, D is TRBD1 (5 bases). This CDR3 is 15 amino acids long. The germline V gene encodes CDR1 SEHNR and CDR2 FQNEAQ (reference sequence). The germline V and J ends were trimmed by 1 base and 5 bases, with 12 bases remaining between them. Written as DNA, the CDR3 is TGTGCCAGCAGCTTAGGGGGGGGACCTTATCAGCCCCAGCATTTT. Amino acid sequence: CASSLGGGPYQPQHF.

The chain has TRBV28 and TRBJ1-5; 7 bases are a match to TRBD1. J was trimmed by 7 bases and V by 4 bases; bases with no gene match: 16. CDR3 length equals 17 residues. From germline, CDR1 is MDHEN and CDR2 SYDVKM. The CDR3 nucleotides read TGTGCCAGCAGTTCTGACAGGGCCGCCGTCATCAGCCAGCCCCAGCATTTT. This encodes CASSSDRAAVISQPQHF.

The chain employs TRBV7-7 and TRBJ2-4, with TRBD1 matching over 11 bases. Germline V gene lookup returns CDR1 SSHAT and CDR2 FNYEAQ (reference sequence). The CDR3 contains 19 residues. V gave up 5 bases and J gave up 6 bases; unmatched junction bases: 18. The DNA of the CDR3 is TGTGCCAGCAGCCCTTACGTCCCGGGACAGGGGGGAGGGAGAAACATTCAGTACTTC. It codes for CASSPYVPGQGGGRNIQYF.

The rearrangement links TRBV29-1 to TRBJ2-1; TRBD2 might be the D (6 bases). CDR3 size: 13 residues. Trimming took off 4 bases at V and 3 bases at J, with 10 bases between the two ends. Looked up from germline, CDR1 is SQVTM and CDR2 is ANQGSEA. DNA of the CDR3: TGCAGCGTTGCCGTTAGCGGCTACAATGAGCAGTTCTTC. Its translation: CSVAVSGYNEQFF.

The rearrangement joins TRBV19 to TRBJ2-1; D tentatively reads TRBD1 or TRBD2 (6 bases each). V lost 2 bases and J lost 3, with 8 bases in between. From germline, CDR1 is LNHDA and CDR2 SQIVND (reference sequence). The CDR3 sequence is 14 residues long. The CDR3, as DNA: TGTGCCAGTAGTATACGGGGGCTCTACAATGAGCAGTTCTTC. Protein product: CASSIRGLYNEQFF.

This chain connects TRBV13 to TRBJ2-3, with 12 bases identical to TRBD2. CDR3 length: 17 residues. The V segment lost 7 bases and the J segment 3 bases; nucleotides outside the gene matches: 11. Per germline, CDR1 PRHDT and CDR2 FYEKMQ (reference sequence). The CDR3 DNA reads as TGTGCCAGCAAGACTAGCGGGAGAATACGGTTGACAGATACGCAGTATTTT. Amino acid sequence: CASKTSGRIRLTDTQYF.